This entry is about one T cell receptor beta chain. Its antigen is unknown. A read error is possible here, since a much larger clone lies one base away. A sample-barcoded 5' primer and a J-beta primer mix were used in a second PCR of roughly 7 to 11 cycles. All samples yielded 2.5 million or more CDR3-containing paired-end reads. TCRdb ran MiXCR on the 5' RACE reads and lists one entry per CDR3 protein. In the table there are 650,000 to 1,000,000 distinct CDR3 sequences, 35% to 40% of which are singletons. This entry comes from a study of blood T cells in healthy people across ages. Between the trimmed V and J ends, which lost 7 bases and 13 bases, there was a span of 23 bases. Germline CDR1 SNHLY, CDR2 FYNNEI. CDR3 length: 14 residues. General observations from the study: Since the PBMCs were unsorted, naive and antigen-experienced cells could not be conclusively compared. Calculation of diversity from one million T cells yielded estimates considered to be underestimates.

The chain carries TRBV2 and TRBJ2-1; possible D gene TRBD1, 6 bases. Sequenced material: blood. The receptor comes from a man between 18 and 35 years old in good health. The CDR3 bases are TGTGCCAGCACGCCAGGACAGTTCCTGGAGACCCAGTTCTTC. It is translated as CASTPGQFLETQFF.